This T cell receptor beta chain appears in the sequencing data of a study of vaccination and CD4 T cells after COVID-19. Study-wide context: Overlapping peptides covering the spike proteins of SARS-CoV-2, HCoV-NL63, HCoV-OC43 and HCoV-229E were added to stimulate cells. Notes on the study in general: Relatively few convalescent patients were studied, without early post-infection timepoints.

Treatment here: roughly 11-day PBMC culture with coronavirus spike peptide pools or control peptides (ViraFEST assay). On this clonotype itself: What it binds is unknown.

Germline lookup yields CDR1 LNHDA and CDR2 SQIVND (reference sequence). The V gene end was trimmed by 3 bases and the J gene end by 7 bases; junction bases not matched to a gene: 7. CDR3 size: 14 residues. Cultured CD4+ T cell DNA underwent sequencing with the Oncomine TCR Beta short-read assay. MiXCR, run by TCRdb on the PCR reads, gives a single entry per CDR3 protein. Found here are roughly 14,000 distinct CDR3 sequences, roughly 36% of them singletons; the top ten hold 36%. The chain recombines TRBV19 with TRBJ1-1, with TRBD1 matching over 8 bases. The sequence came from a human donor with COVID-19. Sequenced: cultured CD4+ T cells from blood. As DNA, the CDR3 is TGTGCCAGTAGTATTCCCAGGGGGCAAAGTGAAGCTTTCTTT. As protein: CASSIPRGQSEAFF.